This TCR beta chain comes out of a study of stem cell transplantation in POMP-related autoinflammatory disease. Across the whole study: The study hypothesized thymoproteasome defects skew the TRB repertoire via impaired CD8+ selection. Before transplant, CD4+ T cells skewed naive and CD8+ proportions were low.

V was shortened by 3 bases and J by 3 bases, with 3 bases between the two germline ends. CDR1 is ENHRY and CDR2 is SYGVKD in the germline V gene. The CDR3 runs 11 residues. Turning to this clone: The antigen is not known.

Study-level results: Fewer unique TRB V-J gene pairings were identified in patients with PRAID. PRAID patients trended toward lower TRB diversity and higher clonality in all analyzed T-cell subsets.

Measured with immunoSEQ multiplex PCR; TCRdb has only the in-frame clones, and not every one. Here the sample spans about 10,000 clones, more than 85% being singletons. J is TRBJ2-7 and V is TRBV10-3; the D is unclear. The sample was CD8+ T cells from PBMCs, taken before stem cell transplantation. The TCR sequence derives from a human donor with POMP-related autoinflammation and immune dysregulation (PRAID). The CDR3 reads CAISDDYEQYF. The CDR3 DNA reads TGTGCCATCAGTGACGACTACGAGCAGTACTTC.